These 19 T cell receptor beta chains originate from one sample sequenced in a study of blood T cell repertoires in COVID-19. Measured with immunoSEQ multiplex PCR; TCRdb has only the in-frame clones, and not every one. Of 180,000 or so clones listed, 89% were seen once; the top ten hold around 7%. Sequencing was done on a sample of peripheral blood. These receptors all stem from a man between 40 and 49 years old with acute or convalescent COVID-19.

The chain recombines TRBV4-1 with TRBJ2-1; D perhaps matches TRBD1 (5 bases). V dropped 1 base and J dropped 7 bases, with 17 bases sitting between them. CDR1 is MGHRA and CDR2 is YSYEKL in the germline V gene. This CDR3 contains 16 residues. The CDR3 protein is CASSQVKGLPGNEQFF. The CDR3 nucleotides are TGCGCCAGCAGCCAAGTAAAAGGTCTTCCAGGGAATGAGCAGTTCTTC.

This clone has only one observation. This CDR3 reads CASSQDLGGGSTDTQYF. The DNA for the CDR3 is TGTGCCAGCAGCCAAGATCTTGGGGGGGGCAGCACAGATACGCAGTATTTT. V usage is TRBV14 and J usage is TRBJ2-3; TRBD2 might be the D (7 bases). Germline values: CDR1 SGHDN, CDR2 FVKESK. Trimming cost V 0 bases and J 0 bases, with 13 bases left between them. The CDR3 loop spans 17 amino acids. The whole variable domain, remainder taken from reference TRBV14 and TRBJ2-3, is EAGVTQFPSHSVIEKGQTVTLRCDPISGHDNLYWYRRVMGKEIKFLLHFVKESKQDESGMPNNRFLAERTGGTYSTLKVQPAELEDSGVYFCASSQDLGGGSTDTQYFGPGTRLTVL.

CDR3 region: CASSISNTEAFF. The DNA for the CDR3 is TGTGCCAGTAGTATCTCGAACACTGAAGCTTTCTTT. The V and J genes are TRBV19 and TRBJ1-1; no firm D call. V was shortened by 3 bases and J by 1 base, with 3 bases between the two germline ends. The CDR3 covers 12 residues. CDR1 and CDR2 (germline): LNHDA, SQIVND (reference sequence).

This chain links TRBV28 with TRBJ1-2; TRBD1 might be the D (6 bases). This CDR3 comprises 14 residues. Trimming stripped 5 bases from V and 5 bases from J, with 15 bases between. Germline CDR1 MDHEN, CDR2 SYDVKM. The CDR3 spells CASSPTGGPYGYTF. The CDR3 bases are TGTGCCAGCAGTCCGACAGGAGGACCATATGGCTACACCTTC.

This chain's CDR3 is CASSPGDSYEQYF. As DNA, the CDR3 is TGTGCCAGCAGTCCGGGGGACTCCTACGAGCAGTACTTC. J is TRBJ2-7 and V is TRBV7-3; D may be TRBD2 (6 bases). Germline-derived CDR1 and CDR2 are SGHTA and FQGTGA. The CDR3 covers 13 residues. Trimming removed 6 bases at V and 0 bases at J, with 9 bases between.

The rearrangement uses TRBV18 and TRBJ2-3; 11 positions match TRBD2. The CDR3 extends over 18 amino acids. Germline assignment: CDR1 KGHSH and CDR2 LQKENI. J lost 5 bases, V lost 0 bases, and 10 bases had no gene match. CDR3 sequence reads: CASSPPFVAGGPGDTQYF. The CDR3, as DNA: TGTGCCAGCTCACCACCGTTCGTAGCGGGGGGGCCGGGAGATACGCAGTATTTT.

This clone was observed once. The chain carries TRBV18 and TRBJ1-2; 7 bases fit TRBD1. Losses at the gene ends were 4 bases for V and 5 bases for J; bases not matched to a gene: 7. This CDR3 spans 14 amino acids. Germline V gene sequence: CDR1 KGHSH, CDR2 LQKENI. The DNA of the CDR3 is TGTGCCAGCTCACGGGAGACAGGGCCTTATGGCTACACCTTC. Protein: CASSRETGPYGYTF.

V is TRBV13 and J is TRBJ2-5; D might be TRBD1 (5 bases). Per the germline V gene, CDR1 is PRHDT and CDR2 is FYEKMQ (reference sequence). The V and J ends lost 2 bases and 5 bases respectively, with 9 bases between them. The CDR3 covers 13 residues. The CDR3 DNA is TGTGCCAGCAGCTTAAGGGGCTGGGAGACCCAGTACTTC. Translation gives CASSLRGWETQYF.

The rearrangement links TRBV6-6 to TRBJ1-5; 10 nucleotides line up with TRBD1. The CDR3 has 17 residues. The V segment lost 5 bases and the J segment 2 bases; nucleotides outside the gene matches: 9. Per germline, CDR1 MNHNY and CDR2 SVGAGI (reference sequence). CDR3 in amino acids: CASSPRQGAIGNQPQHF. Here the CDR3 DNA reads TGTGCCAGCAGTCCTAGACAGGGGGCAATCGGCAATCAGCCCCAGCATTTT.

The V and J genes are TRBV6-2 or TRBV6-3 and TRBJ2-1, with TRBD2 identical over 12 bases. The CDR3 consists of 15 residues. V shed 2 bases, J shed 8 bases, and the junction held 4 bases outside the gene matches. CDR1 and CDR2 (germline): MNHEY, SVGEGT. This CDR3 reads CASSYLAGGPYEQFF. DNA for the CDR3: TGTGCCAGCAGTTACCTAGCGGGGGGGCCTTATGAGCAGTTCTTC.

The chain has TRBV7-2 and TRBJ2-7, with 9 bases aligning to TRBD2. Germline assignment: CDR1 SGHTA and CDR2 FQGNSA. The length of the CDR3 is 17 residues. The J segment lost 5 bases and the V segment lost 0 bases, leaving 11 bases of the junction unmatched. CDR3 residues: CASSLAWGAGGLNEQYF. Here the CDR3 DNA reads TGTGCCAGCAGCTTAGCGTGGGGAGCGGGGGGTCTAAACGAGCAGTACTTC. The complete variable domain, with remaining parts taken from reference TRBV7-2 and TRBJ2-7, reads GAGVSQSPSNKVTEKGKDVELRCDPISGHTALYWYRQSLGQGLEFLIYFQGNSAPDKSGLPSDRFSAERTGGSVSTLTIQRTQQEDSAVYLCASSLAWGAGGLNEQYFGPGTRLTVT.

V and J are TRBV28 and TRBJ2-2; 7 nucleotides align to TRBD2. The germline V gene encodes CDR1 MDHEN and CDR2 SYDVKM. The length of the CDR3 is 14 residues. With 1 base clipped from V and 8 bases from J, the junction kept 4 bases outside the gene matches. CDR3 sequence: CASSLSREGGELFF. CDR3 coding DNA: TGTGCCAGCAGTTTATCCAGGGAGGGGGGGGAGCTGTTTTTT.

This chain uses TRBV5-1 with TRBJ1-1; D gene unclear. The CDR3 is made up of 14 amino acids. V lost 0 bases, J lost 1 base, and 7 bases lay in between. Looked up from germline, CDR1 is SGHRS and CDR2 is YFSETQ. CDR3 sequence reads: CASSLVHTNTEAFF. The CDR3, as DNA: TGCGCCAGCAGCTTGGTCCACACGAACACTGAAGCTTTCTTT.

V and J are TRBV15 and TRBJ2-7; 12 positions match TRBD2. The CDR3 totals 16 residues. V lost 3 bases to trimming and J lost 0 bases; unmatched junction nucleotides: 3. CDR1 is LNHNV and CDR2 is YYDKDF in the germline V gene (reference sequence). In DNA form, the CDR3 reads TGTGCCACCAGCAGGCCACTAGCGGGGGGCTCCTACGAGCAGTACTTC. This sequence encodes CATSRPLAGGSYEQYF.

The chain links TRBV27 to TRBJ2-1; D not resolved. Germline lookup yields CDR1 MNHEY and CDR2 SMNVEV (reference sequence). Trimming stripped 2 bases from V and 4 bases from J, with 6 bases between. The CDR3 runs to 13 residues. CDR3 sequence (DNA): TGTGCCAGCAGTTTAATCAGTTACAATGAGCAGTTCTTC. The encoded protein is CASSLISYNEQFF.

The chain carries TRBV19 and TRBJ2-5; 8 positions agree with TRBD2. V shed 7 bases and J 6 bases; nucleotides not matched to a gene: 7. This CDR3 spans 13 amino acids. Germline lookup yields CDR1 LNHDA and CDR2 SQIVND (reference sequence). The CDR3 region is CASKVSGGQTQYF. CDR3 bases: TGTGCCAGTAAAGTGTCGGGGGGGCAGACCCAGTACTTC.

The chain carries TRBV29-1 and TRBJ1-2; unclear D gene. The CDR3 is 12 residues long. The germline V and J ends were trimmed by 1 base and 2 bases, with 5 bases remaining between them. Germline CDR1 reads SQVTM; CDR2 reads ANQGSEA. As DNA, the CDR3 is TGCAGCGTTGAAGCGGAGAACTATGGCTACACCTTC. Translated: CSVEAENYGYTF.

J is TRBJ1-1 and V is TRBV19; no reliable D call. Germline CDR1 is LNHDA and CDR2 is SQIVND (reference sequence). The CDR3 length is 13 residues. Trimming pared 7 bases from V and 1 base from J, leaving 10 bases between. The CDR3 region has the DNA TGTGCCAGTAAAATTACAGAGAACACTGAAGCTTTCTTT. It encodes CASKITENTEAFF.

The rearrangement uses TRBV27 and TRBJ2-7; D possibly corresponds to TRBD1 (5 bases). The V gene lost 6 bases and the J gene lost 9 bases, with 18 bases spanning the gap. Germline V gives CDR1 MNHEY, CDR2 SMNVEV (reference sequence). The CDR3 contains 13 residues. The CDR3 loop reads CASRETVGFRQYF. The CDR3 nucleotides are TGTGCCAGCAGGGAGACAGTCGGGTTTAGGCAGTACTTC.